Listed below are T cell receptor beta chains from one sample, sequenced in a study of T cells in Graves' hyperthyroidism and ophthalmopathy. TCRdb independently ran MiXCR on the multiplex PCR reads; one entry per CDR3 protein. The sample holds about 420,000 distinct CDR3 sequences, less than 20% seen once. The sample was blood. The receptors shown here come from a woman aged 18-29 years with Graves' hyperthyroidism. Each CDR3 is given with its conserved first and last residue. A D gene is named only where the DNA matches it firmly. The size entry is marked missing in some rows and otherwise reads once, few, many or a size class.

>TRBJ1-3|.|.|TRBV11-2
CASSLRPGGSGNTIYF
TGTGCCAGCAGCTTACGTCCAGGAGGCTCTGGAAACACCATATATTTT
>TRBJ2-7|.|.|TRBV19
CASSPGQTLTYEQYF
TGTGCCAGTAGTCCAGGGCAGACATTGACCTACGAGCAGTACTTC
>TRBJ1-2|few|.|TRBV11-2
CASRGVGRPLRVYGYTF
TGTGCCAGCAGGGGGGTCGGGAGACCTCTTCGGGTCTATGGCTACACCTTC
>TRBJ1-1|.|.|TRBV27
CASSYQDHTEAFF
TGTGCCAGCAGTTATCAGGACCACACTGAAGCTTTCTTT
>TRBJ1-5|many|TRBD1|TRBV12-3/TRBV12-4
CASSFRAAWGQTNQPQHF
TGTGCCAGCAGTTTCCGGGCAGCCTGGGGACAGACCAATCAGCCCCAGCATTTT
>TRBJ1-1|many|.|TRBV12-3/TRBV12-4
CASRELTEAFF
TGTGCCAGCAGAGAACTCACTGAAGCTTTCTTT
>TRBJ2-7|many|TRBD1|TRBV7-9
CASSRYGAGTGGYEQYF
TGTGCCAGCAGCCGATATGGCGCCGGGACAGGGGGTTACGAGCAGTACTTC
>TRBJ2-3|few|.|TRBV20-1
CSAARGAGATDTQYF
TGCAGTGCTGCACGGGGGGCGGGGGCCACAGATACGCAGTATTTT
>TRBJ2-7|many|.|TRBV24-1
CATSDSRGSPYEQYF
TGTGCCACCAGTGATTCGAGGGGGTCACCCTACGAGCAGTACTTC
>TRBJ2-3|many|.|TRBV20-1
CSAKIGGGDTQYF
TGCAGTGCTAAGATCGGAGGGGGAGATACGCAGTATTTT
>TRBJ2-1|.|TRBD1|TRBV12-3/TRBV12-4
CASRGGQGYHNEQFF
TGTGCCAGCAGGGGGGGACAGGGGTACCACAATGAGCAGTTCTTC
>TRBJ2-3|few|.|TRBV6-2/TRBV6-3
CASSYGGASTDTQYF
TGTGCCAGCAGTTACGGCGGGGCTAGCACAGATACGCAGTATTTT
>TRBJ1-5|.|.|TRBV28
CASSEGGPQHF
TGTGCCAGCAGTGAAGGAGGTCCCCAGCATTTT
>TRBJ1-6|.|TRBD1|TRBV20-1
CSAHTGGSPLHF
TGCAGCGCTCATACAGGGGGCTCACCCCTCCACTTT
>TRBJ1-4|many|TRBD1|TRBV15
CATSEDRGGNEKLFF
TGTGCCACCAGCGAAGACAGGGGAGGAAATGAAAAACTGTTTTTT
>TRBJ2-2|many|TRBD2|TRBV6-2/TRBV6-3
CASSLGLAHYTGELFF
TGTGCCAGCAGCCTAGGACTAGCGCACTACACCGGGGAGCTGTTTTTT
>TRBJ2-1|many|.|TRBV11-2
CASSLVPKSVRASYYNEQFF
TGTGCCAGCAGCTTAGTTCCCAAATCGGTGCGTGCCAGCTACTACAATGAGCAGTTCTTC
>TRBJ2-1|few|.|TRBV3-1
CASSLLRGRYNEQFF
TGTGCCAGCAGCCTCCTTCGGGGGCGATACAATGAGCAGTTCTTC
>TRBJ1-2|.|.|TRBV3-1
CASSQVGAASERDGYTF
TGTGCCAGCAGCCAAGTAGGGGCCGCCAGCGAGAGAGATGGCTACACCTTC
>TRBJ2-1|.|.|TRBV25-1
CASSDGNEQFF
TGTGCCAGCAGTGACGGCAATGAGCAGTTCTTC
>TRBJ2-7|many|.|TRBV10-2
CASSERGGTGEQYF
TGCGCCAGCAGTGAGAGGGGGGGAACAGGCGAGCAGTACTTC
>TRBJ2-1|few|.|TRBV4-3
CASSPQPGVPGGEQFF
TGCGCCAGCAGTCCTCAGCCGGGGGTACCAGGGGGTGAGCAGTTCTTC
>TRBJ2-7|few|TRBD2|TRBV12-3/TRBV12-4
CASSPSGRSSYEQYF
TGTGCCAGCAGCCCTAGCGGGAGATCCTCCTACGAGCAGTACTTC
>TRBJ2-3|.|.|TRBV29-1
CSSESAISTDTQYF
TGCAGCTCCGAATCGGCGATAAGCACAGATACGCAGTATTTT
>TRBJ1-2|many|.|TRBV3-1
CASSQDPPSYGYTF
TGTGCCAGCAGCCAAGATCCGCCCTCCTATGGCTACACCTTC
>TRBJ2-7|many|.|TRBV20-1
CSARDLSEPYEQYF
TGCAGTGCTAGAGATCTCAGCGAGCCCTACGAGCAGTACTTC
>TRBJ2-1|many|TRBD1|TRBV20-1
CSATQTDRLYNEQFF
TGCAGTGCTACCCAAACGGACAGGCTCTACAATGAGCAGTTCTTC
>TRBJ2-5|.|TRBD1|TRBV28
CASSLPGTGTLTQYF
TGTGCCAGCAGTTTACCGGGGACAGGTACTTTGACCCAGTACTTC
>TRBJ2-2|many|.|TRBV3-1
CASSQGRTGELFF
TGTGCCAGCAGCCAAGGCAGGACCGGGGAGCTGTTTTTT
>TRBJ1-2|many|.|TRBV18
CASSPYREHGYTF
TGTGCCAGCTCACCCTACAGGGAACATGGCTACACCTTC
>TRBJ2-1|.|TRBD2|TRBV3-1
CASSQVRTSGYNEQFF
TGTGCCAGCAGCCAAGTCCGGACTAGCGGTTACAATGAGCAGTTCTTC
>TRBJ1-5|many|TRBD1|TRBV12-3/TRBV12-4
CASSLTGVASQPQHF
TGTGCCAGCAGTTTAACAGGGGTGGCAAGCCAGCCCCAGCATTTT
>TRBJ2-3|many|TRBD1|TRBV28
CASPPGTGLTDTQYF
TGTGCCAGCCCACCCGGGACAGGGCTCACAGATACGCAGTATTTT
>TRBJ1-2|many|TRBD1|TRBV7-3
CASSLVGQGRDYGYTF
TGTGCCAGCAGCTTAGTGGGACAGGGAAGAGACTATGGCTACACCTTC
>TRBJ1-5|.|TRBD1|TRBV20-1
CSARDPGQGRQPQHF
TGCAGTGCTAGAGATCCGGGACAGGGGCGTCAGCCCCAGCATTTT
>TRBJ2-5|few|.|TRBV27
CASSLQGRQETQYF
TGTGCCAGCAGTCTACAGGGTAGGCAAGAGACCCAGTACTTC
>TRBJ2-7|few|.|TRBV12-3/TRBV12-4
CTSSLGHYEQYF
TGTACCAGCAGTTTAGGACATTACGAGCAGTACTTC
>TRBJ2-5|many|.|TRBV2
CASSEGRDDETQYF
TGTGCCAGCAGTGAGGGCAGGGATGATGAGACCCAGTACTTC
>TRBJ1-1|many|TRBD1|TRBV5-6
CASSLREGALNTEAFF
TGTGCCAGCAGCTTGCGAGAGGGGGCTTTGAACACTGAAGCTTTCTTT
>TRBJ2-5|many|TRBD2|TRBV11-2
CASSILAGVGETQYF
TGTGCCAGCAGCATCCTAGCGGGAGTCGGAGAGACCCAGTACTTC
>TRBJ2-3|many|.|TRBV18
CASSSAGASTDTQYF
TGTGCCAGCTCATCAGCAGGAGCTAGCACAGATACGCAGTATTTT
>TRBJ1-1|many|.|TRBV27
CASSTQGSTEAFF
TGTGCCAGCTCCACACAGGGTTCCACTGAAGCTTTCTTT
>TRBJ2-1|.|.|TRBV20-1
CSGDSSYNEQFF
TGCAGTGGAGATAGCTCCTACAATGAGCAGTTCTTC
>TRBJ2-1|.|.|TRBV12-3/TRBV12-4
CASSSYYRGSSYNEQFF
TGTGCCAGCAGCTCCTATTATAGGGGGAGCTCCTACAATGAGCAGTTCTTC
>TRBJ2-5|many|.|TRBV11-2
CASSPAWGQSQETQYF
TGTGCCAGCAGCCCTGCTTGGGGGCAGAGTCAAGAGACCCAGTACTTC
>TRBJ2-7|few|.|TRBV20-1
CSARDPGRQVLAYEQYF
TGCAGTGCTAGAGATCCGGGCAGGCAAGTCCTAGCCTACGAGCAGTACTTC
>TRBJ2-1|many|.|TRBV11-2
CASSIGDLPGHEQFF
TGTGCCAGCAGCATTGGGGACTTACCGGGGCATGAGCAGTTCTTC
>TRBJ2-1|many|TRBD1|TRBV7-8
CASNKGAPGQGGNEQFF
TGTGCCAGCAACAAGGGAGCGCCGGGACAGGGTGGCAATGAGCAGTTCTTC
>TRBJ1-5|many|.|TRBV2
CASTGNRENQPQHF
TGTGCCAGCACCGGGAACAGGGAGAATCAGCCCCAGCATTTT
>TRBJ2-7|many|.|TRBV7-9
CASSRGGLNYEQYF
TGTGCCAGCAGCCGAGGCGGACTCAATTACGAGCAGTACTTC
>TRBJ1-4|.|.|TRBV28
CASSPPGGANEKLFF
TGTGCCAGCAGTCCTCCGGGGGGGGCTAATGAAAAACTGTTTTTT
>TRBJ1-2|many|.|TRBV28
CASSLHGYGYTF
TGTGCCAGCAGTCTCCACGGCTATGGCTACACCTTC
>TRBJ2-1|many|TRBD1|TRBV20-1
CSAPGQGFYNEQFF
TGCAGTGCCCCGGGACAGGGGTTCTACAATGAGCAGTTCTTC
>TRBJ2-3|.|.|TRBV14
CASSHNYRTSTDTQYF
TGTGCCAGCAGCCATAACTATCGCACCAGCACAGATACGCAGTATTTT